A selection of T cell receptor beta chains follows, all from one sample in a study of human T cells and chemical hapten exposure. TCRdb re-called the RACE reads through MiXCR, storing one row per CDR3 protein. The table lists approximately 100,000 distinct CDR3 sequences, 9% to 15% of them singletons. The sequenced sample was whole blood, obtained in connection with sensitization to the hapten diphenylcyclopropenone (DPC). These receptors came from a woman aged 45 to 65 with alopecia areata. Some clones in this sample may be carry-over from other donors' samples. Both conserved end residues are part of each CDR3. The D gene is left open where the match is weak. Clone sizes are given selectively: once, few, many, or a class where the clone is expanded.

>few|TRBV6-5|TRBJ1-4|-
CASSPPGLNEKLFF
TGTGCCAGCAGTCCTCCAGGGCTAAATGAAAAACTGTTTTTT
>few|TRBV3-1|TRBJ2-7|-
CASSQDSGAGLGPYEQYF
TGTGCCAGCAGCCAAGATAGTGGGGCAGGACTCGGACCTTACGAGCAGTACTTC
>-|TRBV6-2/TRBV6-3|TRBJ2-7|TRBD1
CASSYPRTGLTYEQYF
TGTGCCAGCAGTTACCCTAGGACAGGCCTAACCTACGAGCAGTACTTC
>-|TRBV5-6|TRBJ2-7|TRBD1
CASNSPGQGAYEQYF
TGTGCCAGCAACTCCCCGGGACAGGGGGCCTACGAGCAGTACTTC
>few|TRBV7-2|TRBJ2-1|TRBD2
CASSFRGGNEQFF
TGTGCCAGCAGCTTCCGCGGGGGCAATGAGCAGTTCTTC
>few|TRBV27|TRBJ2-2|-
CASSRTTGELFF
TGTGCCAGCAGTAGAACAACCGGGGAGCTGTTTTTT
>-|TRBV6-5|TRBJ1-1|-
CASSYSYRDTEAFF
TGTGCCAGCAGTTACTCGTACAGGGACACTGAAGCTTTCTTT
>-|TRBV4-1|TRBJ1-1|-
CASSRGPLNTEAFF
TGCGCCAGCAGCCGGGGACCGCTGAACACTGAAGCTTTCTTT
>few|TRBV12-3/TRBV12-4|TRBJ2-3|TRBD2
CASTPGLAGGITSTDTQYF
TGTGCCAGCACCCCGGGACTAGCGGGAGGGATTACTAGCACAGATACGCAGTATTTT
>few|TRBV6-5|TRBJ1-5|TRBD1
CASRRGRGFDQPQHF
TGTGCCAGCCGCAGGGGGCGAGGATTCGATCAGCCCCAGCATTTT
>few|TRBV7-9|TRBJ1-5|TRBD1
CASSEGVQGALRYSNQPQHF
TGTGCCAGCAGCGAGGGAGTACAGGGGGCGCTTAGGTATAGCAATCAGCCCCAGCATTTT
>-|TRBV6-6|TRBJ2-3|TRBD2
CASSSRTSGGIPSTDTQYF
TGTGCCAGCAGTTCTAGGACTAGCGGGGGAATTCCTAGCACAGATACGCAGTATTTT
>many|TRBV5-1|TRBJ2-3|-
CASSWAKGTDTQYF
TGCGCCAGCAGCTGGGCCAAAGGGACAGATACGCAGTATTTT
>few|TRBV5-5|TRBJ2-1|TRBD1
CASSPMGTGGRNEQFF
TGTGCCAGCAGTCCGATGGGGACAGGGGGCCGGAATGAGCAGTTCTTC
>few|TRBV12-3/TRBV12-4|TRBJ1-2|TRBD1
CASSFGTGGGYTF
TGTGCCAGCAGTTTCGGGACAGGGGGTGGCTACACCTTC
>few|TRBV5-1|TRBJ2-5|-
CASRKGLGGLIQETQYF
TGCGCCAGCAGGAAGGGTTTGGGCGGCCTAATCCAAGAGACCCAGTACTTC
>-|TRBV6-5|TRBJ1-1|-
CASSYGSQAPEAFF
TGTGCCAGCAGTTACGGGTCACAGGCACCTGAAGCTTTCTTT
>few|TRBV12-3/TRBV12-4|TRBJ2-5|TRBD1
CASSFSGTVAQETQYF
TGTGCCAGCAGCTTCTCCGGGACAGTGGCCCAAGAGACCCAGTACTTC
>-|TRBV18|TRBJ1-1|-
CASSPDIQNTEAFF
TGTGCCAGCTCACCCGATATACAGAACACTGAAGCTTTCTTT
>-|TRBV10-1|TRBJ1-1|TRBD1
CASSKQGIRTEAFF
TGCGCCAGCAGTAAACAGGGGATCCGGACTGAAGCTTTCTTT
>-|TRBV7-9|TRBJ2-2|-
CASSLMALRANTGELFF
TGTGCCAGCAGCTTAATGGCTCTCCGAGCGAACACCGGGGAGCTGTTTTTT
>many|TRBV28|TRBJ2-1|TRBD1
CASSLTGTGNNEQFF
TGTGCCAGCAGTCTCACCGGGACAGGGAACAATGAGCAGTTCTTC
>few|TRBV4-1|TRBJ1-2|-
CASSQPPETATIGGYTF
TGCGCCAGCAGCCAACCTCCAGAGACAGCAACTATAGGTGGCTACACCTTC
>few|TRBV6-6|TRBJ1-1|TRBD1
CASSYEGQANTEAFF
TGTGCCAGCAGTTACGAGGGACAGGCCAACACTGAAGCTTTCTTT
>few|TRBV6-5|TRBJ2-7|TRBD1
CASSAWTGLTEQYF
TGTGCCAGCAGTGCCTGGACAGGGCTAACCGAGCAGTACTTC
>-|TRBV3-1|TRBJ2-3|TRBD2
CASSLPSLASTDTQYF
TGTGCCAGCAGCCTCCCATCACTAGCGTCGACAGATACGCAGTATTTT
>-|TRBV11-2|TRBJ1-1|-
CASSLDFDRYTEAFF
TGTGCCAGCAGCTTAGACTTTGACAGGTACACTGAAGCTTTCTTT
>few|TRBV12-3/TRBV12-4|TRBJ2-1|-
CASKGSREDPFF
TGTGCCAGCAAAGGTTCTCGAGAAGACCCGTTCTTC
>few|TRBV18|TRBJ1-1|-
CASSPRDLRNTEAFF
TGTGCCAGCTCACCCCGGGACCTCAGGAACACTGAAGCTTTCTTT
>-|TRBV15|TRBJ2-5|-
CTTSRARKTQYF
TGTACCACCAGCAGAGCACGAAAGACCCAGTACTTC
>-|TRBV6-4|TRBJ2-1|TRBD2
CASSILAGSYNEQFF
TGTGCCAGCAGTATACTAGCGGGAAGCTACAATGAGCAGTTCTTC
>many|TRBV6-2/TRBV6-3|TRBJ2-3|-
CASSYSIRDSPDTQYF
TGTGCCAGCAGTTACTCGATAAGGGACTCCCCAGATACGCAGTATTTT
>-|TRBV24-1|TRBJ2-5|-
CATSLDGQETQYF
TGTGCCACCAGTCTAGACGGGCAAGAGACCCAGTACTTC
>many|TRBV10-2|TRBJ1-5|-
CASSDWQGGNQPQHF
TGCGCCAGCAGTGATTGGCAGGGAGGCAATCAGCCCCAGCATTTT
>-|TRBV10-3|TRBJ1-1|-
CAIRANRENTEAFF
TGTGCCATCAGAGCTAACAGGGAGAACACTGAAGCTTTCTTT
>few|TRBV7-2|TRBJ2-3|-
CASSSAGTHNTDTQYF
TGTGCCAGCAGCTCAGCCGGGACACATAACACAGATACGCAGTATTTT
>few|TRBV7-9|TRBJ2-5|-
CATDQETQYF
TGTGCCACCGATCAAGAGACCCAGTACTTC
>few|TRBV7-6|TRBJ2-3|TRBD2
CASSLAGGRPDTQYF
TGTGCCAGCAGCTTAGCGGGAGGGCGTCCAGATACGCAGTATTTT
>few|TRBV4-3|TRBJ2-1|TRBD1
CASSSAGQGLYNEQFF
TGCGCCAGCAGCTCAGCGGGACAGGGGTTATACAATGAGCAGTTCTTC
>-|TRBV7-6|TRBJ2-2|TRBD2
CASSSESGGPSTGELFF
TGTGCCAGCAGCTCCGAGTCGGGGGGGCCGAGCACCGGGGAGCTGTTTTTT
>-|TRBV28|TRBJ2-3|-
CASSFGGGPSVTQYF
TGTGCCAGCAGTTTCGGCGGGGGCCCCTCGGTGACCCAGTATTTT
>-|TRBV6-5|TRBJ2-5|-
CASSPGDSNQETQYF
TGTGCCAGCAGCCCGGGGGACAGCAACCAAGAGACCCAGTACTTC
>-|TRBV27|TRBJ2-1|-
CASSMSRANEQFF
TGTGCCAGCAGTATGTCCCGGGCAAATGAGCAGTTCTTC
>-|TRBV7-6|TRBJ2-5|-
CVSSLGETQYF
TGTGTCAGCAGCTTAGGAGAGACCCAGTACTTC
>-|TRBV7-6|TRBJ2-3|TRBD2
CASSGASGGTDTQYF
TGTGCCAGCAGTGGGGCTAGCGGGGGGACAGATACGCAGTATTTT
>many|TRBV28|TRBJ1-2|-
CASSFDSYGYTF
TGTGCCAGCAGTTTCGATTCTTATGGCTACACCTTC
>few|TRBV27|TRBJ2-1|-
CASSLDGAGRRNEQFF
TGTGCCAGCAGTTTAGACGGGGCGGGGAGACGCAATGAGCAGTTCTTC
>-|TRBV28|TRBJ2-7|-
CASSPDRRTYF
TGTGCCAGCAGCCCCGACAGAAGAACGTACTTC
>few|TRBV9|TRBJ2-1|TRBD2
CASSGINPGLANNEQFF
TGTGCCAGCAGCGGCATCAATCCGGGACTAGCCAACAATGAGCAGTTCTTC
>-|TRBV9|TRBJ2-7|TRBD2
CASSPPRGLAGEQYF
TGTGCCAGCAGCCCCCCGCGGGGACTAGCTGGTGAGCAGTACTTC
>many|TRBV21-1|TRBJ1-5|-
CASSKGPYSNQPQHF
TGTGCCAGCAGCAAAGGTCCCTATAGCAATCAGCCCCAGCATTTT
>few|TRBV18|TRBJ2-3|-
CASSPWGGIGTDTQYF
TGTGCCAGCTCACCATGGGGCGGGATTGGAACAGATACGCAGTATTTT
>-|TRBV7-2|TRBJ1-5|-
CASSLGFQPQHF
TGTGCCAGCAGCTTAGGCTTCCAGCCCCAGCATTTT